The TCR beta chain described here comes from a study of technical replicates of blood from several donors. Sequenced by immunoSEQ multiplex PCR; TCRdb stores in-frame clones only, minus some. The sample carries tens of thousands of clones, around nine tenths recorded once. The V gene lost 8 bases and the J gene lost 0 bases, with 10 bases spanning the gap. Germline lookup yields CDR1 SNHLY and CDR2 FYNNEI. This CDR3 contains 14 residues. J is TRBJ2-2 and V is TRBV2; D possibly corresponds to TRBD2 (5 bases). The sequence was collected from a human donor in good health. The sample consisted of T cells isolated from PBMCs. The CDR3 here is CASRGQANTGELFF. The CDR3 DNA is TGTGCCAGCCGCGGGCAGGCGAACACCGGGGAGCTGTTTTTT.